This T cell receptor (beta chain) was identified during a study of post-analysis software for immune sequencing data. As for the study in general: Both relapsing-remitting and secondary progressive multiple sclerosis featured among the disease courses, as did progressive-relapsing multiple sclerosis.

Regarding this clonotype: Its antigen is unknown.

Trimming stripped 10 bases from V and 2 bases from J, with 14 bases between. Germline V gene data show CDR1 as ENHRY and CDR2 as SYGVKD. CDR3 size: 13 residues. Unique molecular identifiers had been added to the TCR beta cDNA libraries. Between about 1 and 11 million T cells gave rise to about 450,000 cDNA molecules. TCRdb independently ran MiXCR on the PCR reads; one entry per CDR3 protein. Of some 690,000 distinct CDR3 sequences detected, 55% to 70% appear once; the ten largest clones hold about 10%. General observations from the study: The normalized Chao1 diversity of multiple sclerosis patients was significantly lower than that of controls. Controls showed lower frequencies than patients for a handful of TRBV segments, and TRBV5-6, TRBV5-1 and TRBV20-1 were among these.

The rearrangement joins TRBV10-3 to TRBJ2-5; a weak D match, TRBD2 (5 bases). The TCR comes from a girl between 2 and 10 years old with multiple sclerosis. The sequencing sample was made of blood. The CDR3 DNA sequence: TGTGCCACCAAGACGGGGTTACAAGAGACCCAGTACTTC. This gives the protein CATKTGLQETQYF.